This T cell receptor (beta chain) was sequenced during a study of cytomegalovirus exposure and HLA in healthy donors. Note on this clone: Its antigen is currently unknown.

The PCR had 60 Vbeta and 13 Jbeta primers. TCRdb's table, derived via immunoSEQ multiplex PCR, lists solely in-frame clones and lacks some. The profile shows under 300,000 clones, 80% to 95% of them singletons. Study observations and caveats: Generally TCR sequences proved uncommon, though certain public TCRs appeared in numerous donors. Sequencing likely generated an artifact that appeared as a cluster of highly shared sequence variants.

This CDR3 comprises 13 residues. Trimming pared 4 bases from V and 4 bases from J, leaving 9 bases between. Germline V gives CDR1 SGHDT, CDR2 YYEEEE. Nominally healthy donors were sampled, though unrecorded immune exposures were likely. The chain has TRBV5-6 and TRBJ2-1; D is perhaps TRBD2 (6 bases). This sequence was found in a girl aged 2-10 years in good health and CMV-seronegative. The sample comprised PBMCs. CDR3 sequence reads: CASSLGTYNEQFF. The DNA for the CDR3 is TGTGCCAGCAGCCTCGGGACTTACAATGAGCAGTTCTTC.